This T cell receptor beta chain was sequenced during a study of type 1 and type 2 diabetes patients. Study overall: Participants included type 1 and type 2 diabetes patients plus nondiabetic controls. CD4+ or CD8+ T cells were positively selected from PBMCs with microbeads. Findings of the study overall: A median of one highly-expanded CD4+ clone, covering under 5% of reads, occurred in type 2 diabetes.

This clonotype has a handful of counts. What it binds is not known. Amplification started from genomic DNA. Multiplex PCR with 30 forward and 13 reverse primers amplified the TCR beta CDR3. One entry per CDR3 protein results from TCRdb running MiXCR on the multiplex PCR reads. The table lists approximately 260,000 distinct CDR3 sequences, 45% to 60% of them singletons. Between the trimmed V and J ends, which lost 1 base and 7 bases, there was a span of 11 bases. The germline V gene encodes CDR1 SGHVS and CDR2 FQNEAQ. The CDR3 runs to 15 residues. The source material was peripheral blood mononuclear cells (PBMCs). This clonotype was sampled from a man younger than 30 with type 2 diabetes. This sequence joins TRBV7-8 and TRBJ1-6, with D maybe TRBD1 (6 bases). The CDR3 region has the DNA TGTGCCAGCAGCTTAGTGGGGACACCAAATTCACCCCTCCACTTT. Its protein is CASSLVGTPNSPLHF.